This T cell receptor beta chain was sequenced for a study of cytomegalovirus exposure and HLA in healthy donors. The overall study: In an earlier analysis, approximately 120 million unique TCR beta sequences were found from about 179 million T cells. Early release data held about 92 million unique TCRs from HLA-typed donors. Study results and caveats: Donors were assumed by presence/absence analyses to have roughly uniform sequencing depth. The study listed approximately 170 cytomegalovirus-associated TCR beta chains.

The PCR had 60 Vbeta and 13 Jbeta primers. The assay was immunoSEQ multiplex PCR, and TCRdb's table has in-frame clones only and misses some. The table shows about 130,000 clones, with around four fifths occurring only once. With respect to this clone: The antigen is unknown.

Source material: PBMCs. The TCR sequence derives from a male donor in good health and CMV-seronegative.

CDR3 DNA sequence: TGTGCCAGCAGATATCAGGGGACTAACTCTGAAGCTTTCTTT. This translates into CASRYQGTNSEAFF. J is TRBJ1-1 and V is TRBV25-1; D may be TRBD1 (6 bases). Germline values: CDR1 MGHDK, CDR2 SYGVNS. The length of the CDR3 is 14 residues. The ends were cut back, 6 bases at V and 6 bases at J, with 17 bases in the middle.